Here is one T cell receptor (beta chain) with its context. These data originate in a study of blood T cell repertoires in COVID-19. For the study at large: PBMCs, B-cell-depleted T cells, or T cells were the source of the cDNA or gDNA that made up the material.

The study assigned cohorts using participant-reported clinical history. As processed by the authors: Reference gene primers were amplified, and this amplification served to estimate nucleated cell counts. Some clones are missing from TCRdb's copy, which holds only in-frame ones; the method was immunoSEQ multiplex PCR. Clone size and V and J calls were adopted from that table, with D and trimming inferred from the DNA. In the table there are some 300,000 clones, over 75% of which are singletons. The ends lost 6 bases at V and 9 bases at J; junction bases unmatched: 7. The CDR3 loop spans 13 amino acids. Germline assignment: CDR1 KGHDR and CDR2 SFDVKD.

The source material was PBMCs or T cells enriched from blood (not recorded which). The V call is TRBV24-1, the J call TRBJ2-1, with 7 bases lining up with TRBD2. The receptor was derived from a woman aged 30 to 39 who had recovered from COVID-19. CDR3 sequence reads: CATSRLAGIEQFF. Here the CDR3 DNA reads TGTGCCACCAGTCGTTTAGCGGGTATTGAGCAGTTCTTC.